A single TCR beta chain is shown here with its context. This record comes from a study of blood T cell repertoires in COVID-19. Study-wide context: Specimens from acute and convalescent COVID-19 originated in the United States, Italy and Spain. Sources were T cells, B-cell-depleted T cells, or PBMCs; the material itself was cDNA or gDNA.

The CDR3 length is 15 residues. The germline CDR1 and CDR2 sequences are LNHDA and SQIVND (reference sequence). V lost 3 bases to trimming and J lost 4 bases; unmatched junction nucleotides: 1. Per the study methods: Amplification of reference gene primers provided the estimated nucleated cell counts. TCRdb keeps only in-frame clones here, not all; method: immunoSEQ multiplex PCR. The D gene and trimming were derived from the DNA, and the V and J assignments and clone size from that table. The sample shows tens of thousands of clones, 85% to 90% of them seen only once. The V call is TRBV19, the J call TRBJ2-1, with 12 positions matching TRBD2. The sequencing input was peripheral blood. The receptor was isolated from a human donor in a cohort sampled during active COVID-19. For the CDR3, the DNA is TGTGCCAGTAGTATTGGACTAGCGGGGTACAATGAGCAGTTCTTC. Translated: CASSIGLAGYNEQFF. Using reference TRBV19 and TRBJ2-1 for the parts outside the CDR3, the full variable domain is DGGITQSPKYLFRKEGQNVTLSCEQNLNHDAMYWYRQDPGQGLRLIYYSQIVNDFQKGDIAEGYSVSREKKESFPLTVTSAQKNPTAFYLCASSIGLAGYNEQFFGPGTRLTVL.